This T cell receptor (beta chain) was sequenced for a study of regulatory T cells in long-lasting Graves disease. Study outcomes and limitations: When disease was persistent, TRBV28, TRBJ1-2 and TRBJ2-5 were the favored segments. Not thyroid tissue but only peripheral blood was studied.

The sample holds many counts of this clonotype. Antigen unknown. iRepertoire HTBI primers and Arm-PCR of CDR3 regions built TCR beta libraries. Using its own MiXCR run on the multiplex PCR reads, TCRdb lists one record per CDR3 protein. Altogether approximately 460,000 distinct CDR3 sequences are present, roughly 15% being singletons, with the ten largest covering roughly 10%. Documented time point: newly diagnosed GD, antithyroid drugs for less than 3 months. RNA from PBMCs was the source of the TCR library. It was by American Thyroid Association guidelines that Graves' disease was diagnosed. After removal of 6 bases from V and 2 bases from J, the junction contained 7 bases not matched to a gene. CDR3 length: 15 amino acids. These same records also appear under a second study, on T cells in Graves' hyperthyroidism and ophthalmopathy. That paper adds: In the first-round RT-PCR of the TCR CDR3, the HTBI primer set was used.

The sequence was collected from a woman aged 25-40 years with Graves disease. The V gene is TRBV12-3 or TRBV12-4, the J gene TRBJ2-7; 10 bases align to TRBD2. Specimen: peripheral blood mononuclear cells (PBMCs), collected at new diagnosis, from a patient treated with antithyroid drugs. In nucleotides, the CDR3 is TGTGCCAGCAGCCCTGGACTAGCGGCAACCTACGAGCAGTACTTC. This encodes CASSPGLAATYEQYF.